A single sample gave rise to the 14 T cell receptor beta chains below, sequenced in a study of T cells in Graves' hyperthyroidism and ophthalmopathy. RNA transcripts served as the template for amplifying TCR beta CDR3 regions. Researchers ran a first-round RT-PCR on the TCR CDR3 using the HTBI primer set. Via MiXCR, TCRdb re-called the multiplex PCR reads, giving one row per CDR3 protein. The top ten clones hold roughly 55% of a sample with around 190,000 distinct CDR3 sequences, about a sixth of them seen once. Sequenced sample: blood. Receptors originate from a woman between 50 and 59 years old with Graves' hyperthyroidism.

This clonotype has at least ten counts. V and J are TRBV7-9 and TRBJ2-7; 8 nucleotides align to TRBD2. CDR1 and CDR2 from the germline V gene are SEHNR and FQNEAQ (reference sequence). V was clipped by 3 bases and J by 0 bases; unmatched bases: 4. The CDR3 consists of 15 residues. This CDR3 reads CASSFGLAYSYEQYF. The CDR3 DNA reads TGTGCCAGCAGCTTCGGACTAGCATACTCCTACGAGCAGTACTTC.

In its sample, this clonotype was seen many times. The chain has TRBV28 and TRBJ1-2; D is unresolved. The CDR3 spans 14 residues. Deletions cut 6 bases from V and 5 bases from J, with 16 bases between. CDR1 is MDHEN and CDR2 is SYDVKM in the germline V gene. CDR3 nucleotide sequence: TGTGCCAGCAGGCCCCCGGAGAGTGGGTATGGCTACACCTTC. It yields the protein CASRPPESGYGYTF.

This clonotype was counted many times. V gene TRBV27 combines with J gene TRBJ2-1; 7 bases map to TRBD1. Trimming removed 4 bases from V and 4 bases from J; junction bases left unmatched: 13. Germline V CDR1 and CDR2: MNHEY, SMNVEV (reference sequence). This CDR3 is 17 amino acids long. CDR3 nucleotides: TGTGCCAGCAGTTCGGTTTCTGCGACAGGGAGATACAATGAGCAGTTCTTC. Protein sequence: CASSSVSATGRYNEQFF.

The chain joins TRBV10-3 to TRBJ2-7; 9 bases are shared with TRBD1. Germline values: CDR1 ENHRY, CDR2 SYGVKD. CDR3 size: 17 residues. V was clipped by 10 bases and J by 0 bases; unmatched bases: 16. CDR3 sequence: CATSGTDRGPSSYEQYF. The CDR3 nucleotides are TGTGCCACCTCAGGGACGGACAGGGGCCCCAGCTCCTACGAGCAGTACTTC.

This clonotype came up many times. V gene TRBV27 combines with J gene TRBJ2-7; 13 nucleotides align to TRBD2. The CDR3 spans 17 residues. Germline assignment: CDR1 MNHEY and CDR2 SMNVEV (reference sequence). Trimming cost V 4 bases and J 3 bases; bases outside gene matches: 9. This CDR3 reads CASSSYTWTSGSYEQYF. The CDR3 bases are TGTGCCAGCAGTTCATACACGTGGACTAGCGGGAGCTACGAGCAGTACTTC.

The DNA of the CDR3 is TGTGCCAGCAGTTACTCGTTCGAGCAGTACTTC. Protein product: CASSYSFEQYF. The V gene is TRBV6-6, the J gene TRBJ2-7; D ambiguous. The germline V and J ends were trimmed by 0 bases and 6 bases, with 3 bases remaining between them. CDR1 is MNHNY and CDR2 is SVGAGI in the germline V gene (reference sequence). CDR3 length equals 11 residues.

The chain joins TRBV20-1 to TRBJ2-1; TRBD1 aligns across 7 bases. Germline CDR1 and CDR2: DFQATT and SNEGSKA (reference sequence). The CDR3 is made up of 13 amino acids. Trimming at V came to 8 bases and at J to 8 bases, leaving 12 bases not matched to a gene. The CDR3: CSPRQGLGDEQFF. CDR3 DNA: TGCAGTCCACGACAGGGTTTAGGCGATGAGCAGTTCTTC.

This clonotype was recorded many times. V is TRBV3-1 and J is TRBJ2-5; D possibly corresponds to TRBD2 (6 bases). Trimming pared 4 bases from V and 2 bases from J, leaving 11 bases between. CDR3 length: 14 amino acids. Germline values: CDR1 LGHDT, CDR2 YNNKEL (reference sequence). CDR3 bases: TGTGCCAGCAGCCCGGAGGGCGGACAAGAGACCCAGTACTTC. Residues: CASSPEGGQETQYF.

This clonotype was seen only a few times. CDR3: CASSAPGQPRYF. The CDR3 DNA is TGTGCCAGCAGCGCTCCGGGACAGCCAAGGTACTTC. The V and J genes are TRBV5-5 and TRBJ2-5; 7 nucleotides match TRBD1. V shed 4 bases, J shed 13 bases, and the junction held 10 bases outside the gene matches. Germline V gene data show CDR1 as SGHKS and CDR2 as YYEKEE (reference sequence). The CDR3 has 12 amino acids.

The chain joins TRBV29-1 to TRBJ2-7; D is perhaps TRBD2 (6 bases). Per the germline V gene, CDR1 is SQVTM and CDR2 is ANQGSEA. Trimming left V 4 bases short and J 3 bases short, with 16 bases between. The CDR3 consists of 14 residues. CDR3 DNA sequence: TGCAGCGTTGTTATGGTGCAGGGACTCTACGAGCAGTACTTC. It is translated as CSVVMVQGLYEQYF.

The gene calls are TRBV27 and TRBJ1-4, with D perhaps TRBD1 (5 bases). Germline assignment: CDR1 MNHEY and CDR2 SMNVEV (reference sequence). Trimming removed 5 bases from V and 3 bases from J, with 16 bases in between. This CDR3 is built from 16 residues. For the CDR3, the DNA is TGTGCCAGCAGTCCCAAGCCCGGGACGGCTAATGAAAAACTGTTTTTT. This translates into CASSPKPGTANEKLFF.

This clonotype was recorded at least ten times. The genes are TRBV5-1 and TRBJ1-5; TRBD1 is a possible D gene (5 bases). CDR3 length: 15 amino acids. Per germline, CDR1 SGHRS and CDR2 YFSETQ. V was cut by 0 bases and J by 6 bases, with 13 bases left in between. CDR3 amino acids: CASSLESGMGQPQHF. The CDR3 DNA sequence: TGCGCCAGCAGCTTGGAGTCAGGGATGGGTCAGCCCCAGCATTTT.

This clonotype was found many times. The chain has TRBV7-2 and TRBJ2-3; 7 bases match TRBD1. The CDR3 spans 17 residues. Unmatched junction bases numbered 12, after V lost 4 bases and J lost 2 bases. Germline-derived CDR1 and CDR2 are SGHTA and FQGNSA. The CDR3 DNA is TGTGCCAGCAGCTCCAGAGGGGGCACCTTTAACACAGATACGCAGTATTTT. Amino acids: CASSSRGGTFNTDTQYF.

This clonotype was seen many times. V is TRBV6-1 and J is TRBJ2-1; 12 bases agree with TRBD2. J was trimmed by 6 bases and V by 6 bases; bases with no gene match: 12. This CDR3 contains 17 residues. Germline loops: CDR1 MNHNS, CDR2 SASEGT. The DNA of the CDR3 is TGTGCCAGCAGGCCGATTGAGGGACTAGCGGGCCTCAATGAGCAGTTCTTC. Translation gives CASRPIEGLAGLNEQFF.